Below are 32 T cell receptor beta chains sequenced from a single sample in a study of blood T cell repertoires in COVID-19. Produced via immunoSEQ multiplex PCR; TCRdb's table is partial and in-frame only. The sample consists of about 76,000 clones, 90% of them appearing once. The sample was peripheral blood. The receptors were gathered from a human donor in a cohort sampled during active COVID-19.

This chain uses TRBV7-2 with TRBJ2-1, with 7 positions matching TRBD2. This CDR3 comprises 18 residues. Germline V CDR1 and CDR2: SGHTA, FQGNSA. V lost 1 base and J lost 4; bases outside the gene matches: 13. This CDR3 reads CASSLVGFRAGFYNEQFF. The CDR3 DNA sequence: TGTGCCAGCAGCTTAGTGGGGTTTAGAGCGGGATTTTACAATGAGCAGTTCTTC.

This chain uses TRBV9 with TRBJ2-7; 8 nucleotides match TRBD2. Germline V gene data show CDR1 as SGDLS and CDR2 as YYNGEE. V shed 2 bases and J 5 bases; nucleotides not matched to a gene: 6. There are 14 residues in the CDR3. Here the CDR3 DNA reads TGTGCCAGCAGCGTGTTAGCGGGAAACCACGAGCAGTACTTC. Translating it yields CASSVLAGNHEQYF.

CDR3 loop: CASRSRGAGTEAFF. Here the CDR3 DNA reads TGTGCCAGCAGGTCCCGGGGGGCGGGCACTGAAGCTTTCTTT. The rearrangement joins TRBV2 to TRBJ1-1; tentatively, D is TRBD1 (6 bases). The V and J ends lost 6 bases and 4 bases respectively, with 15 bases between them. The germline gives CDR1 SNHLY, CDR2 FYNNEI. The CDR3 length is 14 residues. The entire variable domain, with the rest obtained from reference TRBV2 and TRBJ1-1, is as follows: EPEVTQTPSHQVTQMGQEVILRCVPISNHLYFYWYRQILGQKVEFLVSFYNNEISEKSEIFDDQFSVERPDGSNFTLKIRSTKLEDSAMYFCASRSRGAGTEAFFGQGTRLTVV.

The chain carries TRBV4-3 and TRBJ1-2; 11 bases map to TRBD1. The J segment lost 6 bases and the V segment lost 3 bases, leaving 6 bases of the junction unmatched. The CDR3 is 15 residues long. The V gene's germline CDR1 is LGHNA and CDR2 YSLEER. CDR3 in DNA: TGCGCCAGCAGCCATATGGACAGGGGGCGAGATGGCTACACCTTC. Its translation: CASSHMDRGRDGYTF.

The rearrangement uses TRBV28 and TRBJ1-1, with D hard to call. The germline V and J ends were trimmed by 1 base and 1 base, with 4 bases remaining between them. This CDR3 contains 13 residues. Germline lookup yields CDR1 MDHEN and CDR2 SYDVKM. DNA for the CDR3: TGTGCCAGCAGTTTATCCAGGAACACTGAAGCTTTCTTT. The encoded protein is CASSLSRNTEAFF.

The chain recombines TRBV12-3 or TRBV12-4 with TRBJ2-5; no definite D call. The CDR3 contains 12 residues. V lost 10 bases, J lost 5 bases, and 14 bases lay in between. The CDR3 spells CAIQLGRETQYF. DNA of the CDR3: TGTGCCATCCAACTGGGCAGGGAGACCCAGTACTTC.

CDR3 DNA: TGTGCCAGCAGCCCTACAGGGAACACAGATACGCAGTATTTT. It is translated as CASSPTGNTDTQYF. The chain combines TRBV5-5 with TRBJ2-3; tentative D call: TRBD1 (6 bases). This CDR3 is built from 14 residues. Trimming cost V 4 bases and J 2 bases, with 11 bases left between them. The V gene's germline CDR1 is SGHKS and CDR2 YYEKEE (reference sequence). The whole variable domain, filled in from reference TRBV5-5 and TRBJ2-3, reads DAGVTQSPTHLIKTRGQQVTLRCSPISGHKSVSWYQQVLGQGPQFIFQYYEKEERGRGNFPDRFSARQFPNYSSELNVNALLLGDSALYLCASSPTGNTDTQYFGPGTRLTVL.

The rearrangement uses TRBV4-3 and TRBJ1-6, with a weak D call TRBD1 (5 bases). The V and J ends lost 0 bases and 3 bases respectively, with 6 bases between them. This CDR3 has 15 amino acids. Germline lookup yields CDR1 LGHNA and CDR2 YSLEER. CDR3 coding DNA: TGCGCCAGCAGCCAAGATCAGGGCTATAATTCACCCCTCCACTTT. Translated: CASSQDQGYNSPLHF.

This chain links TRBV20-1 with TRBJ1-2, with 9 bases lining up with TRBD1. J lost 7 bases, V lost 3 bases, and 12 bases had no gene match. CDR3 length: 15 residues. Germline CDR1 and CDR2: DFQATT and SNEGSKA (reference sequence). CDR3 coding DNA: TGCAGTGCTAGTAAGGGACAGGGTAATCGAGGTGGCTACACCTTC. It specifies CSASKGQGNRGGYTF.

The CDR3 loop reads CASSLEEASGSQTQYF. CDR3 DNA: TGTGCCAGCAGCTTAGAAGAGGCTAGCGGGAGCCAGACCCAGTACTTC. The chain links TRBV7-2 to TRBJ2-5, with TRBD2 matching 10 bases. Germline lookup yields CDR1 SGHTA and CDR2 FQGNSA. CDR3 length: 16 amino acids. Unmatched junction bases numbered 8, after V lost 1 base and J lost 6 bases.

This chain uses TRBV5-1 with TRBJ2-7; 7 bases are a match to TRBD2. Germline-derived CDR1 and CDR2 are SGHRS and YFSETQ. The CDR3 is made up of 14 amino acids. After removal of 0 bases from V and 6 bases from J, the junction contained 6 bases not matched to a gene. This CDR3 reads CASSLERGSGEQYF. The CDR3 nucleotides read TGCGCCAGCAGCTTGGAACGCGGGAGCGGCGAGCAGTACTTC.

The chain links TRBV2 to TRBJ2-3; 8 nucleotides match TRBD2. The CDR3 runs to 18 residues. The V gene's germline CDR1 is SNHLY and CDR2 FYNNEI. Trimming removed 3 bases from V and 0 bases from J; junction bases left unmatched: 11. In nucleotides, the CDR3 is TGTGCCAGCAGTGATGGAAGCGTGGCGGGAGGAAGCACAGATACGCAGTATTTT. This codes for CASSDGSVAGGSTDTQYF.

V usage is TRBV18 and J usage is TRBJ1-3; D remains unclear. The length of the CDR3 is 13 residues. V lost 6 bases and J lost 2, with 8 bases in between. Germline assignment: CDR1 KGHSH and CDR2 LQKENI. The CDR3 bases are TGTGCCAGCTCGGCCACAGCTGGAAACACCATATATTTT. This gives the protein CASSATAGNTIYF.

This clone was picked up one time. The genes are TRBV12-3 or TRBV12-4 and TRBJ2-2; TRBD2 might be the D (5 bases). V was pared by 3 bases and J by 4 bases, with 6 bases between. This CDR3 contains 13 residues. CDR3 sequence (DNA): TGTGCCAGCAGTTTGGGGAGCACCGGGGAGCTGTTTTTT. Translated, it gives CASSLGSTGELFF.

In its sample, this clone was seen a few times. As DNA, the CDR3 is TGTGCCAGCAGCCCCGGGACTGGGGAGACCCAGTACTTC. It encodes CASSPGTGETQYF. The chain carries TRBV7-8 and TRBJ2-5; D possibly corresponds to TRBD2 (6 bases). V was trimmed by 5 bases and J by 5 bases, leaving 12 bases between them. The CDR3 is 13 amino acids. CDR1 and CDR2 from the germline V gene are SGHVS and FQNEAQ.

The chain couples TRBV18 to TRBJ2-3, with D tentatively TRBD2 (5 bases). The CDR3 is made up of 12 amino acids. Trimming left V 4 bases short and J 7 bases short, with 9 bases between. Germline-derived CDR1 and CDR2 are KGHSH and LQKENI. CDR3 bases: TGTGCCAGCTCACAACTAGAGAATACGCAGTATTTT. The encoded protein is CASSQLENTQYF.

This clone was counted a few times. The chain is built from TRBV7-9 and TRBJ1-3; 9 bases fit TRBD1. The CDR3 has 13 amino acids. The V gene end was trimmed by 6 bases and the J gene end by 4 bases; junction bases not matched to a gene: 1. In germline, CDR1 is SEHNR, CDR2 FQNEAQ (reference sequence). DNA for the CDR3: TGTGCCAGCAGGGACAGGGGAGGAAACACCATATATTTT. This codes for CASRDRGGNTIYF.

This clone showed up just once. V and J are TRBV3-1 (or the pseudogene TRBV3-2) and TRBJ2-6; TRBD1 matches at 11 bases. With 4 bases clipped from V and 3 bases from J, the junction kept 5 bases outside the gene matches. The CDR3 has 17 residues. The germline V gene has CDR1 LGHDT and CDR2 YNNKEL (reference sequence). CDR3 nucleotide sequence: TGTGCCAGCAGCCTAGGGACAGGGGGAGGTGGGGCCAACGTCCTGACTTTC. This gives the protein CASSLGTGGGGANVLTF.

The genes are TRBV7-2 and TRBJ2-7; 10 nucleotides align to TRBD1. Unmatched junction bases numbered 2, after V lost 3 bases and J lost 6 bases. The CDR3 covers 13 residues. The V gene's germline CDR1 is SGHTA and CDR2 FQGNSA. CDR3 region: CASSLGTGAEQYF. For the CDR3, the DNA is TGTGCCAGCAGCTTGGGGACAGGGGCCGAGCAGTACTTC.

The rearrangement joins TRBV6-2 or TRBV6-3 to TRBJ1-1; 7 positions agree with TRBD1. The CDR3 length is 16 residues. The ends lost 1 base at V and 0 bases at J; junction bases unmatched: 5. Germline-derived CDR1 and CDR2 are MNHEY and SVGEGT. The CDR3 coding sequence is TGTGCCAGCAGTTACTTACAGGGGAGGTTGAACACTGAAGCTTTCTTT. Protein product: CASSYLQGRLNTEAFF.

J is TRBJ2-7 and V is TRBV30; TRBD1 matches 11 bases. Germline CDR1 reads GTSNPN; CDR2 reads SVGIG (reference sequence). V lost 0 bases to trimming and J lost 2 bases; unmatched junction nucleotides: 6. The length of the CDR3 is 16 residues. The CDR3 reads CAWSVQLGQGAYEQYF. CDR3 DNA: TGTGCCTGGAGTGTACAATTGGGACAGGGGGCCTACGAGCAGTACTTC.

The genes are TRBV15 and TRBJ2-3, with 11 nucleotides matching TRBD2. Germline V gene sequence: CDR1 LNHNV, CDR2 YYDKDF (reference sequence). This CDR3 region has 18 residues. V shed 0 bases, J shed 3 bases, and the junction held 8 bases outside the gene matches. The CDR3, as DNA: TGTGCCACCAGCAGAGAGAGCCGGGCTAGCGGGAGGACAGATACGCAGTATTTT. It specifies CATSRESRASGRTDTQYF. Full variable domain (rest looked up from reference TRBV15 and TRBJ2-3): DAMVIQNPRYQVTQFGKPVTLSCSQTLNHNVMYWYQQKSSQAPKLLFHYYDKDFNNEADTPDNFQSRRPNTSFCFLDIRSPGLGDTAMYLCATSRESRASGRTDTQYFGPGTRLTVL.

The chain is built from TRBV2 and TRBJ2-7; 8 bases fit TRBD1. V lost 4 bases, J lost 5 bases, and 10 bases stayed unmatched. Germline CDR1 is SNHLY and CDR2 is FYNNEI. The CDR3 length is 15 residues. CDR3 in amino acids: CASSGTGTISNEQYF. In nucleotides, the CDR3 is TGTGCCAGCAGTGGGACAGGGACGATTTCGAACGAGCAGTACTTC.

This clone was seen only once. This chain joins TRBV5-8 and TRBJ2-1, with 10 bases aligning to TRBD2. This CDR3 spans 16 amino acids. CDR1 and CDR2 (germline): SGHTS, YDEGEE. V was pared by 6 bases and J by 8 bases, with 14 bases of the junction left unmatched. CDR3 DNA: TGTGCCAGCACCCTTTTGAGAGGGCTAGCGGGAGATGAGCAGTTCTTC. Protein: CASTLLRGLAGDEQFF.

The J gene is TRBJ2-5, the V gene TRBV19; 7 bases are shared with TRBD1. CDR1 and CDR2 (germline): LNHDA, SQIVND (reference sequence). The CDR3 covers 14 residues. V trimming: 4 bases; J trimming: 1 base; junction bases outside the gene matches: 3. The CDR3 nucleotides are TGTGCCAGTAGTACCGGGACAGCCCAAGAGACCCAGTACTTC. Translated, it gives CASSTGTAQETQYF.

The genes are TRBV10-3 and TRBJ2-3; possible D gene TRBD2, 6 bases. V dropped 7 bases and J dropped 9 bases, with 20 bases sitting between them. CDR1 ENHRY and CDR2 SYGVKD come from the germline V gene. The CDR3 runs to 14 residues. The CDR3 nucleotides are TGTGCCATCACCCCGACTAGGGATGGGGGGACGCAGTATTTT. Its protein is CAITPTRDGGTQYF.

The chain's CDR3 is CASSQTGDEQYF. CDR3 DNA: TGTGCCAGCTCACAGACAGGGGACGAGCAGTACTTC. The chain uses TRBV18 and TRBJ2-7, with 8 bases lining up with TRBD1. The germline V gene encodes CDR1 KGHSH and CDR2 LQKENI. The CDR3 is made up of 12 amino acids. V trimming: 4 bases; J trimming: 5 bases; junction bases outside the gene matches: 1. The variable domain in full, with the rest retrieved from reference TRBV18 and TRBJ2-7, is NAGVMQNPRHLVRRRGQEARLRCSPMKGHSHVYWYRQLPEEGLKFMVYLQKENIIDESGMPKERFSAEFPKEGPSILRIQQVVRGDSAAYFCASSQTGDEQYFGPGTRLTVT.

The rearrangement links TRBV7-8 to TRBJ2-1, with TRBD2 as a possible D gene (5 bases). The germline V gene encodes CDR1 SGHVS and CDR2 FQNEAQ. V shed 2 bases and J shed 0 bases, with 11 bases lying between them. The CDR3 runs to 16 residues. The CDR3 DNA is TGTGCCAGCAGCTTACGTCGGGGTAGCTCCTACAATGAGCAGTTCTTC. Translating it yields CASSLRRGSSYNEQFF.

V gene TRBV9 combines with J gene TRBJ2-1; possible D gene TRBD1, 5 bases. The CDR3 covers 15 residues. The germline V and J ends were trimmed by 0 bases and 0 bases, with 7 bases remaining between them. In germline, CDR1 is SGDLS, CDR2 YYNGEE. CDR3 in amino acids: CASSVGQSSYNEQFF. The CDR3 coding sequence is TGTGCCAGCAGCGTAGGACAGAGCTCCTACAATGAGCAGTTCTTC.

The genes are TRBV30 and TRBJ1-5; possibly TRBD1 for D (5 bases). Germline V CDR1 and CDR2: GTSNPN, SVGIG (reference sequence). CDR3 size: 13 residues. V was clipped by 5 bases and J by 1 base, with 9 bases between them. CDR3 nucleotide sequence: TGTGCCTGGGGGGAGGGGAGCAATCAGCCCCAGCATTTT. Amino acid sequence: CAWGEGSNQPQHF. Full variable domain (remainder filled in from reference TRBV30 and TRBJ1-5): SQTIHQWPATLVQPVGSPLSLECTVEGTSNPNLYWYRQAAGRGLQLLFYSVGIGQISSEVPQNLSASRPQDRQFILSSKKLLLSDSGFYLCAWGEGSNQPQHFGDGTRLSIL.

V is TRBV19 and J is TRBJ2-3; 11 bases are a match to TRBD2. The CDR3 is 15 residues long. With 7 bases clipped from V and 2 bases from J, the junction kept 5 bases outside the gene matches. Per germline, CDR1 LNHDA and CDR2 SQIVND (reference sequence). CDR3 region: CASTTSGGITDTQYF. The CDR3, as DNA: TGTGCCAGTACCACTAGCGGGGGAATCACAGATACGCAGTATTTT.

The V gene is TRBV6-2 or TRBV6-3, the J gene TRBJ1-2; 9 nucleotides align to TRBD1. Germline CDR1 and CDR2: MNHEY and SVGEGT. The CDR3 is 14 amino acids. V dropped 5 bases and J dropped 6; count of bases not matched to a gene: 7. The CDR3 sequence is CASSNYRGRNGYTF. The CDR3 coding sequence is TGTGCCAGCAGTAACTACAGGGGGCGAAATGGCTACACCTTC.